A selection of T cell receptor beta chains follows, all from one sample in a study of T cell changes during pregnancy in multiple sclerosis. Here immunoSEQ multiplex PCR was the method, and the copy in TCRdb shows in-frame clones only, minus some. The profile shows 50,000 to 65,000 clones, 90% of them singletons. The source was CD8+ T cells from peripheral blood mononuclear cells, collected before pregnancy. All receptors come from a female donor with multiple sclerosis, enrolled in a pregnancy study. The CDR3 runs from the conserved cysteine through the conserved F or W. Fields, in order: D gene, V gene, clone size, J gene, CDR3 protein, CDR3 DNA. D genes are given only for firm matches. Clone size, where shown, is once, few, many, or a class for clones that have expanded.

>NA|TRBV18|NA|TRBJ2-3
CASSPTAPGAVDTQYF
TGTGCCAGCTCACCAACGGCACCGGGAGCGGTAGATACGCAGTATTTT
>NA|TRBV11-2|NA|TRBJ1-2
CASTLGVPSYGYTF
TGTGCCAGCACCTTAGGTGTCCCCTCCTATGGCTACACCTTC
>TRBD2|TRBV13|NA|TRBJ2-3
CASSLPSGEADTQYF
TGTGCCAGCAGCTTGCCTAGCGGGGAGGCAGATACGCAGTATTTT
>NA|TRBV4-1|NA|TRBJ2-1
CASSRVLGNEQFF
TGCGCCAGCAGCCGAGTCCTAGGTAATGAGCAGTTCTTC
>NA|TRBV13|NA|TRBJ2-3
CASSLGRGSDTQYF
TGTGCCAGCAGCTTAGGCCGAGGGTCAGATACGCAGTATTTT
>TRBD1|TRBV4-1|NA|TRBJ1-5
CASSPRDREYNQPQHF
TGCGCCAGCAGCCCACGGGACAGGGAATACAATCAGCCCCAGCATTTT
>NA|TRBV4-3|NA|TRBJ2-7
CASSRSTVSSYEQYF
TGCGCCAGCAGCCGATCGACAGTATCTTCCTACGAGCAGTACTTC
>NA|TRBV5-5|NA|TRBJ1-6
CASSSGVNSPLHF
TGTGCCAGCAGCTCGGGGGTTAATTCACCCCTCCACTTT
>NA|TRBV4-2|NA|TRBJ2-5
CASSQDTSIKETQYF
TGTGCCAGCAGCCAAGATACTAGTATTAAAGAGACCCAGTACTTC
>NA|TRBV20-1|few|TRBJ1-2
CSAQYGGYTF
TGCAGTGCCCAGTATGGTGGCTACACCTTC
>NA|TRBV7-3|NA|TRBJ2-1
CASSLDLDEQFF
TGTGCCAGCAGCTTAGACTTGGATGAGCAGTTCTTC
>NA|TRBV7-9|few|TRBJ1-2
CASSPGTSAYGYTF
TGTGCCAGCAGCCCCGGGACATCGGCCTATGGCTACACCTTC
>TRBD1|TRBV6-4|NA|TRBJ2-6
CASSEGTGSGANVLTF
TGTGCCAGCAGTGAAGGGACAGGGTCTGGGGCCAACGTCCTGACTTTC
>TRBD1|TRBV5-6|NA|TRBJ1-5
CASSLGTGQKLMSNQPQHF
TGTGCCAGCAGCTTGGGGACAGGGCAAAAACTAATGAGCAATCAGCCCCAGCATTTT
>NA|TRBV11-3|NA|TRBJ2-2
CASSLGGATGELFF
TGTGCCAGCAGCTTAGGAGGAGCGACCGGGGAGCTGTTTTTT
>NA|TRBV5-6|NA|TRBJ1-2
CASSSMAGTTNYGYTF
TGTGCCAGCAGCTCGATGGCGGGGACCACAAACTATGGCTACACCTTC
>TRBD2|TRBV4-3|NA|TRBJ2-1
CASSQVSGEGNEQFF
TGCGCCAGCAGCCAAGTGTCGGGGGAGGGCAATGAGCAGTTCTTC
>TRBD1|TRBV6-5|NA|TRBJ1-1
CASSYWQGETEAFF
TGTGCCAGCAGTTACTGGCAGGGGGAAACTGAAGCTTTCTTT
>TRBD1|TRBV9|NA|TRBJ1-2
CASSAQRQGLAYYGYTF
TGTGCCAGCAGCGCCCAGAGACAGGGTCTCGCTTACTATGGCTACACCTTC
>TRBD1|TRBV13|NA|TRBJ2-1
CASSFQGADEQFF
TGTGCCAGCAGTTTTCAGGGGGCGGATGAGCAGTTCTTC
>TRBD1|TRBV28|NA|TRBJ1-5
CASSTGQGWPQHF
TGTGCCAGCAGCACCGGACAGGGTTGGCCCCAGCATTTT
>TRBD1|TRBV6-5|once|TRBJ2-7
CASSYHRDRGYEQYF
TGTGCCAGCAGTTACCACCGGGACAGGGGCTACGAGCAGTACTTC
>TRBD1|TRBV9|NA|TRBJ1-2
CASSVASGTGGGYTF
TGTGCCAGCAGCGTAGCGTCCGGGACAGGGGGTGGCTACACCTTC
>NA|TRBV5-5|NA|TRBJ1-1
CASSLFREAEAFF
TGTGCCAGCAGCTTGTTCAGGGAGGCTGAAGCTTTCTTT
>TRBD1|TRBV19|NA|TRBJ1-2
CATKGQGANYGYTF
TGTGCCACCAAGGGACAGGGGGCTAACTATGGCTACACCTTC
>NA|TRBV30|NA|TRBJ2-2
CALEGNTGELFF
TGTGCCCTGGAGGGAAACACCGGGGAGCTGTTTTTT
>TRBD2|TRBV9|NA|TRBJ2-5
CASSVASGGLQETQYF
TGTGCCAGCAGCGTGGCTAGCGGGGGGCTCCAAGAGACCCAGTACTTC
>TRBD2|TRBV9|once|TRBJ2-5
CASSSGTSGPQETQYF
TGTGCCAGCAGTTCCGGGACTAGCGGACCTCAAGAGACCCAGTACTTC
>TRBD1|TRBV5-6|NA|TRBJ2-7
CASSGGQGSSNEQYF
TGTGCCAGCAGCGGAGGACAGGGGAGCAGCAACGAGCAGTACTTC
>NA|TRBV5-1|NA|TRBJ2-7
CASSYGSGSYEQYF
TGCGCCAGCAGCTATGGTAGCGGTTCCTACGAGCAGTACTTC
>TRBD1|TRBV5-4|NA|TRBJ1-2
CASSSEGANYGYTF
TGTGCCAGCAGCTCCGAGGGGGCAAACTATGGCTACACCTTC
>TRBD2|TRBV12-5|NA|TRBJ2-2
CASGFGGAGELFF
TGTGCTAGTGGTTTCGGGGGGGCCGGGGAGCTGTTTTTT
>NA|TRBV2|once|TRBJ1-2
CASSVGAWDTRPGDYGYTF
TGTGCCAGCAGTGTCGGCGCGTGGGACACAAGGCCAGGTGACTATGGCTACACCTTC
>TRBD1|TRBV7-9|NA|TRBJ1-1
CASSPRQGRDTEAFF
TGTGCCAGCAGCCCCAGACAGGGTAGGGACACTGAAGCTTTCTTT
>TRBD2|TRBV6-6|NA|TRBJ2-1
CASSPGTSNNEQFF
TGTGCCAGCAGTCCCGGGACTAGCAACAATGAGCAGTTCTTC